This TCR beta chain was captured by sequencing in a study of shared clonotypes between healthy human individuals. General study points: Naive subsets generally exceeded memory subsets in estimated richness. Relative to their counterparts shared across all four donors, non-shared clonotypes exhibited diminished generation probabilities.

V lost 5 bases and J 2 bases, leaving 11 bases between the germline ends. This CDR3 comprises 14 residues. From germline, CDR1 is SGHTA and CDR2 FQGNSA. All participating donors were Caucasian adults from Nashville, Tennessee. This clone was found once. What it binds is unknown. The DNA input per sorted-subset replicate PCR was roughly 180 ng, corresponding to around 30,000 T cell genomes. The table came from immunoSEQ multiplex PCR; TCRdb's copy has only in-frame clones and leaves some out. The data hold some 2.3 million clones, with approximately 93% observed a single time. Material for sequencing was naive CD4+ T cells from PBMCs. The subset denotes: CD45RA+ positively selected. This sequence originates from a young man in good health. Some clones in this sample may be carry-over from other donors' samples. The rearrangement joins TRBV7-2 to TRBJ2-3; D unresolved. This CDR3 is CASSPLRNTDTQYF. The CDR3 bases are TGTGCCAGCAGCCCTTTGAGGAACACAGATACGCAGTATTTT.